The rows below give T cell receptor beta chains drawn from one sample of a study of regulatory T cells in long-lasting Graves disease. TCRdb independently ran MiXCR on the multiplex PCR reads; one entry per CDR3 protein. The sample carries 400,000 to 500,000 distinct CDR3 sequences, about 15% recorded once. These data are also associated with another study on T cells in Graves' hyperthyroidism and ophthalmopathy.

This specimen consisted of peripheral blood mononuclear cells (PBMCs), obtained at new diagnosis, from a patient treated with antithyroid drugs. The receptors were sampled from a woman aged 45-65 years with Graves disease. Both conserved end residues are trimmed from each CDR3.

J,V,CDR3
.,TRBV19,ASSDRDRGLTEQF
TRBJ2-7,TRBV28,ASSSRVSDLTYEQY
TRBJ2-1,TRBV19,ASSISGLAHNEQF
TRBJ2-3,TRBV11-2,ASSSLLAGGPDTQY
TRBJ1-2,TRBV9,ASSVAGQNYGYT
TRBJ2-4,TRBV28,AHSGGGRNIQY
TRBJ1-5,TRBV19,ASSPSDDQPQH
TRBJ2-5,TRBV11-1,ASSLNEGRWETQY
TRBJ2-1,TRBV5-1,ASSGTAGVDNEQF
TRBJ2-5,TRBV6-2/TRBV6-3,ASSYSIPAGQETQY
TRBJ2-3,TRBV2,ASRGLAGGSDTQY
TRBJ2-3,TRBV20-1,SAPTGGTDTQY
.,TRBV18,ASSPVSGPTSYEQF
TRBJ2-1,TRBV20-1,SATSEVGLPYNEQF
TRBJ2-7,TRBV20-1,SANDDGMSSYEQY
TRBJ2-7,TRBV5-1,ASSKVTGGDEQY
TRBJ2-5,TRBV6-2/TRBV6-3,ASSRPMTGSQETQY
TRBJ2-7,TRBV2,ASSEGLAGAKEQY
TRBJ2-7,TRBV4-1,ASSQDGVAGDHEQY
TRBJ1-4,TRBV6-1,ASNRQGGPATNEKLF
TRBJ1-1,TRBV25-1,ASSEYGGDTEAF
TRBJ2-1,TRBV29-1,SAKLADYNEQF
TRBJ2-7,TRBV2,ASSSVGTSGTHEQY
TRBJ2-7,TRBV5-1,ASSVDRVRYEQY
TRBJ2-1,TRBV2,ASSGDNYNEQF
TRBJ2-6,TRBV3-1,ASSQGSSGANVLT
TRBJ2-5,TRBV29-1,SVEARYGLKETQY
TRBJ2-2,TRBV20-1,SASTGLGGTGELF
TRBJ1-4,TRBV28,ASSTGGATNEKLF
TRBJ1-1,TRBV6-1,ASYRPARNTEAF
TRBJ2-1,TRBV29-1,SVITGAQGYWEQF
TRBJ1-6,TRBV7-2,ASSPNDSSYNSPLH
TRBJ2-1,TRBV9,ASSVDNSRNVYYNEQF
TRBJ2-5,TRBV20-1,SATRDQGAKTQY
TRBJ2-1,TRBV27,ASSLFRDRLYNEQF
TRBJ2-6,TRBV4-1,ASSQRSGPASGANVLT
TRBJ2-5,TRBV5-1,ASSFGLAVKQETQY
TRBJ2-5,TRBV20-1,SLNSGRETQY